This TCR beta chain was obtained from a study of draining lymph node invasion in breast cancer (TCRdb year 2020). Background on the whole study: Nodal metastasis was diagnosed by histology and cytokeratin immunohistochemistry, and confirmation was obtained by EpCAM/CD45 flow cytometry. In a separate targeted assay, bulk TCR-beta CDR3 sequencing compared sorted memory regulatory T cells and memory conventional CD4 T cells across breast cancer tissues. From every patient, the primary tumor plus matched non-invaded and tumor-invaded tumor-draining lymph nodes were collected, and both Treg and Tconv subsets were profiled. Lymph nodes from about five patients were covered by the separate targeted TCR sequencing, and for three of those patients the primary tumors were sequenced as well. Results and caveats for the whole study, not just this receptor: TCRs shared between the Treg and Tconv subsets were viewed as suggestive of, but not proof of, a common clonal origin. Detection of some of the top 100 tumor clones in both invaded and non-invaded nodes suggests recirculation between tumor and draining nodes. According to the targeted TCR-seq data, Tregs appeared to be more clonally expanded than Tconvs in every tissue, and both subsets had lower diversity in tumor than in lymph nodes. Data could not resolve whether Treg conversion occurred in a given organ or whether converted Tregs recirculated between nodes and tumor. The tumor top-100 clone tracking analysis could be carried out in only a couple of patients. Roughly 12-25% of Treg TCRs were shared with Tconvs per tissue, interpreted as suggesting peripheral Treg induction.

There are 14 amino acids in the CDR3, from cysteine to phenylalanine inclusive. Left in the record is the CDR3 DNA by itself, 42 bases read in frame from the first base. V gives up 4 bases and J gives up 5 bases, and the segment between their germline ends measures 12 bases. CDR1 SNHLY and CDR2 FYNNEI were looked up in the germline V gene. For memory conventional CD4 T cells, the sort was based on CD4+ CD45RA- CD25- cells. Tumor-draining lymph nodes were classified as non-invaded or invaded according to absence or presence of metastatic tumor cells. Before staining and sorting, a Miltenyi Pan T Cell isolation kit was used to pre-enrich the T cells. Primary tumors were characterized by immunohistochemistry for estrogen receptor, progesterone receptor, HER2 and Ki-67. Fresh surgical tissue was processed within a few hours after surgery by being cut into small fragments. The tissue fragments were enzymatically digested with Liberase TL plus DNase for less than 25 minutes and then passed through a 40-micrometer strainer. Sorting used a BD FACS Aria II with about 96-99% purity, after DAPI live/dead staining. Sorted cells were lysed in TCL buffer and RNA was purified with a Norgen Single Cell RNA purification kit including DNase treatment.

This clonotype was found once. Its antigen has not been determined. No much larger clone exists at a distance of one base, and base qualities are not known. One read yields weak evidence. The library was prepared using bulk RNA-seq. Sequencing relied on an Illumina HiSeq 2500. Regarding the original processing steps: CDR3 sequences in the separate targeted TCR-seq dataset were extracted from raw reads and quantified using MiXCR version 2.1.5 with default parameters. Each TCR-beta clone in the separate targeted TCR-seq dataset was defined by the V gene, J gene and CDR3 sequence taken together. For the separate targeted TCR-seq dataset, clones with fewer than three counts were filtered out, after which only the 90% most strongly expressed clones in each sample were kept. The separate targeted TCR-seq dataset calculated Treg-Tconv overlap for each tissue as the number of shared clones divided by the total number of Treg clones, multiplied by 100. TCRdb reran the public reads through fastp at Q25 and MiXCR, keeping productive beta chains. Every CDR3 protein is listed once, alongside the most common genes and DNA of its rows. The V and J calls and clone size are TCRdb's, not the authors'. The sample yields 3,000 or so distinct CDR3 sequences; approximately 80% were counted once. The ten largest account for about 9.1% of the sample.

Recombination linked TRBV2 to TRBJ2-4; the D gene is perhaps TRBD1, from 5 matching bases. The receptor was derived from a female donor with luminal breast cancer. Sequenced input: sorted memory CD4+ effector T cells from a lymph node. Reading the label with the study, this specimen's cell subset or site is: CD45RA-negative sorted CD4+ T cells (memory Tconv or effector/memory Treg). Here is the DNA: TGTGCCAGCAGTGTCCAGGGCGGAGAAAACATTCAGTACTTC. It translates to CASSVQGGENIQYF.